The source of this TCR beta chain is a study of blood T cell repertoires in COVID-19 (dated by TCRdb to the early 2020s). For context, the study as a whole: The collaborator samples originated in the United States, Italy and Spain and spanned the acute and convalescent phases of COVID-19. The prospective study material was composed of cDNA or gDNA derived from T cells, B-cell-depleted T cells, or PBMCs. The dataset comprised deeply sampled blood TCRbeta repertoires from subjects exposed to, actively infected with, or recovered from COVID-19. A freely available public database, intended as a resource for researchers studying the immune response to SARS-CoV-2, is where the repertoires were released. Samples were obtained from the ongoing ImmuneRACE study (first 160 participants) and from some 1,300 subjects provided by 6 global collaborators. The sample metadata nearly always contained a de-identified subject ID, COVID-19 status, age in years and sex. HLA class I and class II types, where available, came from metadata supplied by the sample provider rather than from assay-based typing.

TCRbeta CDR3 regions were amplified from genomic DNA by means of the immunoSEQ Assay, a bias-controlled multiplex PCR. The published analysis was carried out like this. Within the assay, amplification of reference gene primers was used to estimate how many nucleated cells each sample contained. To quantify the absolute abundance of each unique TCRbeta CDR3 rearrangement, sequence reads were collapsed and filtered. For each sample, productive Simpson clonality was calculated by taking the square root of Simpson's diversity index across productive rearrangements. The clones in this table, taken by TCRdb from immuneACCESS, are in-frame only. Not every clone is retained; where verified, under half of the shortfall comes from an unresolved V gene, and the cause of the rest is unknown. That table gives V, J and clone size, and the DNA gave D and trimming. The sample table records 55,000 to 85,000 clones; around 86% of these occur just once. Clones ranked in the top ten supply roughly 12% of the sample.

Collaborating institutions collected whole blood in K2EDTA tubes following their own protocols. For TCRbeta analysis, collaborator samples were shipped as frozen whole blood, as isolated PBMCs, or as DNA extracted from either sample type. The germline V gene (reference sequence) yields LGHDT for CDR1 and YNNKEL for CDR2. From cysteine to phenylalanine, the CDR3 is 16 amino acids long. The DNA shown is the 48-base CDR3, in frame from base 1. Trimming removed 1 base from V and 6 bases from J, leaving 13 bases between the germline ends. A note on this clone: Its specific antigen is unknown. Base qualities are missing; no much larger clone stands one base away.

Summary of the overall study and its limitations: Clinical and demographic metadata were provided uncurated, with the amount varying by source and participant.

Sequences were obtained from peripheral blood. This clonotype was obtained from a human donor in a cohort sampled during active COVID-19. The chain uses TRBV3-1 (or the pseudogene TRBV3-2) and TRBJ1-6, with the D gene too uncertain to name. The DNA reads TGTGCCAGCAGCCAAGCGACAAATCCCTTTAATTCACCCCTCCACTTT. This gives the protein CASSQATNPFNSPLHF.